This entry describes one T cell receptor beta chain. The target antigen is unknown. Using immunoSEQ multiplex PCR, the repertoire was profiled, and TCRdb retains in-frame clones only, with some absent. Of roughly 120,000 clones in the sample, about nine tenths were seen once. These data originate in a study of T cell responses to AZD1222 COVID-19 vaccine. This CDR3 comprises 13 residues. The germline gives CDR1 SGHDN, CDR2 FVKESK. Trimming stripped 5 bases from V and 1 base from J, with 8 bases between. Study-level results: Within unmutated variant regions lay the reported targets of nearly half of spike-specific TCRs.

This clonotype originated in an adult in good health. The chain recombines TRBV14 with TRBJ1-2; perhaps TRBD1 as D (5 bases). Sequencing used peripheral blood, obtained on day 0 of AZD1222 vaccination. CDR3 in DNA: TGTGCCAGCAGCGCAGGGAATAACTATGGCTACACCTTC. This translates into CASSAGNNYGYTF.